This T cell receptor (beta chain) was retrieved from a study of human T cells and chemical hapten exposure. Looking at the study overall: TCR yield per sample varied, mainly due to pooled library volumes.

Time point noted: patch test 2, 6 weeks after DPC sensitization. As to treatment: therapeutic diphenylcyclopropenone sensitization with weekly scalp DPC. V was shortened by 2 bases and J by 1 base, with 5 bases between the two germline ends. The CDR3 has 12 residues. The germline gives CDR1 SQVTM, CDR2 ANQGSEA. TCRdb re-called the RACE reads through MiXCR, storing one row per CDR3 protein. The sample comprises 96,000 or so distinct CDR3 sequences, about 9% of which are singletons, and about 2% rests with the top ten. This clonotype has a count of ten or more. The receptor was isolated from a middle-aged woman with alopecia areata. Some clones in this sample may be carry-over from other donors' samples. The chain joins TRBV29-1 to TRBJ2-5, with no clear D. Here the sequenced sample was whole blood, taken in connection with sensitization to the hapten diphenylcyclopropenone (DPC). CDR3 loop: CSVEQSQETQYF. DNA of the CDR3: TGCAGCGTTGAACAGTCCCAAGAGACCCAGTACTTC.